This TCR beta chain was obtained from a study of T-cell reconstitution after alpha-beta-depleted transplantation in children (dated by TCRdb to 2016 to 2018). A note on the overall study: Using TCR repertoire profiling, the study followed T-cell immune reconstitution in a quantitative way in children after TCRalphabeta/CD19-depleted allogeneic hematopoietic cell transplantation. Overall results and qualifications from the work: In some patients, high TCRbeta diversity at day 60 was attributed to recipient T cells and intrathymic progenitors that had survived conditioning. Apparently early alphabetaT-cell count recovery about two months after transplant reportedly relied on only several hundred rapidly expanded clones derived from non-depleted graft cells. The frequencies of hyperexpanded clones fell over the following months, and after one year, T-cell counts and TCRbeta diversity were mostly attributed to newly produced T cells.

Libraries were prepared through PCR. Sequencer: Illumina HiSeq 2500. Molecular barcoding was employed in the preparation of TCR libraries, with unique molecular identifiers being used to normalize TCRbeta repertoire quantification. TCRdb trimmed public reads at Q25 via fastp, called clones via MiXCR and kept in-frame beta chains. Identical CDR3 proteins give one entry, which carries the most common genes and DNA. This sample gives just over 950,000 distinct CDR3 sequences in total; roughly 29% of them show up just once. The ten largest clones represent over 25% of the sample. Reading the label with the study, this specimen's treatment or condition is: allogeneic hematopoietic cell transplantation with graft depleted of TCRalphabeta T cells and CD19 B cells. Transplant recipients were children who received TCRalphabeta/CD19-depleted allogeneic hematopoietic cell grafts. With respect to this clonotype: What antigen it recognizes has not been identified. One base away there is no much larger clone; base qualities are not given.

Relative to germline, V is 8 bases shorter and J is 2 bases shorter, with 18 bases between their ends. The CDR3 measures 14 amino acids from cysteine to phenylalanine. Only the CDR3 region is kept as DNA, spanning 42 bases read in frame from base 1. The germline V gene encodes CDR1 DFQATT and CDR2 SNEGSKA (reference sequence). The input for sequencing was PBMCs, mostly from graft donor cells, taken 360 days after TCRalphabeta/CD19-depleted stem cell transplant. The TCR originated in a boy under three years old who had a stem cell transplant for SCID, so the T cells may come from the graft donor. The rearrangement combines TRBV20-1 with TRBJ2-5, and possibly TRBD2, on 6 matching bases. Read as DNA, the sequence is TGCAGTCTGAGTTGGGGGGTAGCTCAAGAGACCCAGTACTTC. It translates to CSLSWGVAQETQYF.